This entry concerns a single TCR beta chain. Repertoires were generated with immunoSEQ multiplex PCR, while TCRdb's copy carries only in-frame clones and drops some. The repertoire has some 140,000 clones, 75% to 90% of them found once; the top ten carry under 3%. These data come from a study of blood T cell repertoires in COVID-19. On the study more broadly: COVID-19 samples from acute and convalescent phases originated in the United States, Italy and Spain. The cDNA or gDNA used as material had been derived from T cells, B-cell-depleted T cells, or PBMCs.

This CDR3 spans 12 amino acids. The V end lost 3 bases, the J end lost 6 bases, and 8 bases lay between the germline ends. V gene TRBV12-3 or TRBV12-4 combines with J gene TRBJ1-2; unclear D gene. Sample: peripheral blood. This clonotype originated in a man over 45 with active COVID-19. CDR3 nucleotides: TGTGCCAGCAGTTTCGGAGGAAATGGCTACACCTTC. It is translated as CASSFGGNGYTF.